These T cell receptor beta chains were read from a single sample in a study of blood T cell repertoires in COVID-19. Measured with immunoSEQ multiplex PCR; TCRdb has only the in-frame clones, and not every one. Counted here are over 250,000 clones, roughly 90% occurring once; the ten biggest clones make up roughly 2.2%. Sequencing input: peripheral blood. The receptors come from a man between 45 and 60 years old with acute or convalescent COVID-19. CDR3s include the opening cysteine and the closing phenylalanine or tryptophan. The order of the fields is D gene, clone size, J gene, V gene, CDR3 DNA, CDR3 protein. D genes are given only for firm matches. Clone size, where shown, is once, few, many, or a class for clones that have expanded.

TRBD1 | . | TRBJ2-2 | TRBV4-1 | TGCGCCAGCAGCCCACAGGGGTCGGGCACCGGGGAGCTGTTTTTT | CASSPQGSGTGELFF
TRBD1 | . | TRBJ1-2 | TRBV3-1/TRBV3-2 | TGTGCCAGCAGCCAAGAGGACGGGCAGGGGGCTGGCTACACCTTC | CASSQEDGQGAGYTF
. | . | TRBJ2-5 | TRBV18 | TGTGCCAGCTCACCCGTCCCGGCGGGGGCCAAAGAGACCCAGTACTTC | CASSPVPAGAKETQYF
. | . | TRBJ1-1 | TRBV29-1 | TGCAGCGGGAACAGTGTGAACACTGAAGCTTTCTTT | CSGNSVNTEAFF
TRBD1 | . | TRBJ2-7 | TRBV6-5 | TGTGCCAGCAGTTCCAGGGGGCGCGGAGGCGAGCAGTACTTC | CASSSRGRGGEQYF
TRBD2 | . | TRBJ2-4 | TRBV7-8 | TGTGCCAGCAGCTCCGAGCGGGGGCGGGCCAAAAACATTCAGTACTTC | CASSSERGRAKNIQYF
TRBD1 | once | TRBJ2-1 | TRBV4-1 | TGCGCCAGCAGCCAAGAGGTGACAGGGTTGAATGAGCAGTTCTTC | CASSQEVTGLNEQFF
. | . | TRBJ2-2 | TRBV4-2 | TGTGCCAGCAGCCAAGTCGACAGGTCCAACACCGGGGAGCTGTTTTTT | CASSQVDRSNTGELFF
TRBD1 | . | TRBJ2-2 | TRBV5-1 | TGCGCCAGCAGCTCTTTACCCTCCGGGACAGGGAACACCGGGGAGCTGTTTTTT | CASSSLPSGTGNTGELFF
. | few | TRBJ2-4 | TRBV13 | TGTGCCAGCAGCTTTGAGGTTGGGTTACCAGAGTACTTC | CASSFEVGLPEYF
TRBD1 | . | TRBJ2-7 | TRBV5-6 | TGTGCCAGCAGCCACGACAGGGCCAGATCCTACGAGCAGTACTTC | CASSHDRARSYEQYF
TRBD1 | . | TRBJ1-4 | TRBV9 | TGTGCCAGGACAGGGGTCGAAAAACTGTTTTTT | CARTGVEKLFF
TRBD2 | . | TRBJ2-3 | TRBV19 | TGTGCCAGTAGGAGGGGACTAGCGGGGGGCGTGTATTTT | CASRRGLAGGVYF
. | few | TRBJ1-1 | TRBV27 | TGTGCCAGCAGGCTGGCGGGGAACACTGAAGCTTTCTTT | CASRLAGNTEAFF
TRBD2 | . | TRBJ2-7 | TRBV6-5 | TGTGCCAGCAGTCTAGCGGGGTGGGAGCAGTACTTC | CASSLAGWEQYF
. | . | TRBJ1-5 | TRBV19 | TGTGCCAGTAGTATAGGAAGTGGGACACGGAATAGCAATCAGCCCCAGCATTTT | CASSIGSGTRNSNQPQHF
TRBD2 | . | TRBJ2-3 | TRBV9 | TGTGCCAGCAGCGCCCGGGGGGGGCTTATCACAGATACGCAGTATTTT | CASSARGGLITDTQYF
TRBD1 | . | TRBJ1-2 | TRBV6-5 | TGTGCCAGCAACCCCGAGGGGACAGCGACCTATGGCTACACCTTC | CASNPEGTATYGYTF
TRBD1 | . | TRBJ2-7 | TRBV18 | TGTGCCAGCTCACCACCAGGGGGCATCTCCTACGAGCAGTACTTC | CASSPPGGISYEQYF
. | . | TRBJ1-3 | TRBV5-4 | TGTGCCAGCAGCTTGGATTACGGTAGCTCTGGAAACACCATATATTTT | CASSLDYGSSGNTIYF
TRBD1 | . | TRBJ1-1 | TRBV3-1/TRBV3-2 | TGTGCCAGCAGCCGTACAGGGGCAAACACTGAAGCTTTCTTT | CASSRTGANTEAFF
. | . | TRBJ1-1 | TRBV3-1/TRBV3-2 | TGTGCCAGCAGCCAAGGGAGGGACGCTTTCTTT | CASSQGRDAFF
TRBD1 | . | TRBJ2-1 | TRBV9 | TGTGCCAGCAGCTTCGACAGGGCGGACAATGAGCAGTTCTTC | CASSFDRADNEQFF
TRBD2 | . | TRBJ2-1 | TRBV18 | TGTGCCAGCTCTCCCGGGACTAGCGGGTCGTACAATGAGCAGTTCTTC | CASSPGTSGSYNEQFF
. | . | TRBJ2-2 | TRBV7-2 | TGTGCCAGCAGCTTATCCTTTACCGGGGAGCTGTTTTTT | CASSLSFTGELFF
TRBD1 | . | TRBJ2-7 | TRBV27 | TGTGCCAGCTGGAAACAGGGGGCGCGAACGGGCTACGAGCAGTACTTC | CASWKQGARTGYEQYF
TRBD1 | . | TRBJ1-1 | TRBV27 | TGTGCCAGCAGTGGAGGGACAGGGGGCTCTGAAGCTTTCTTT | CASSGGTGGSEAFF
TRBD2 | . | TRBJ2-7 | TRBV5-1 | TGCGCCAGCAGCCCGAGCGGGGCGACCTACGAGCAGTACTTC | CASSPSGATYEQYF
. | . | TRBJ1-4 | TRBV27 | TGTGCCAGCAGTTTTACGACACTTTTAAATGAAAAACTGTTTTTT | CASSFTTLLNEKLFF
. | . | TRBJ2-7 | TRBV11-2 | TGTGCCAGCAGGAGAGGGAATTCCTACGAGCAGTACTTC | CASRRGNSYEQYF
. | . | TRBJ1-5 | TRBV6-5 | TGTGCCAGCAGGGACAGAAATCAGCCCCAGCATTTT | CASRDRNQPQHF
. | . | TRBJ1-1 | TRBV13 | TGTGCCAGCACCCCAAAGGGGGGGGCTGAAGCTTTCTTT | CASTPKGGAEAFF
. | . | TRBJ1-1 | TRBV4-1 | TGCGCCAGCAGCCCGAACTCCAGGGGTGAAGCTTTCTTT | CASSPNSRGEAFF
TRBD1 | . | TRBJ2-7 | TRBV4-1 | TGCGCCAGCAGCCCCTCGGAATGGCAGGGGGCTAAACCTTCCTACGAGCAGTACTTC | CASSPSEWQGAKPSYEQYF
TRBD1 | . | TRBJ2-4 | TRBV2 | TGTGCCACTATCTGGACAGGGGGTGCCAAAAACATTCAGTACTTC | CATIWTGGAKNIQYF
. | . | TRBJ2-7 | TRBV19 | TGTGCCAGTAGTGTCAGGGTTTCCTACGAGCAGTACTTC | CASSVRVSYEQYF
. | . | TRBJ2-1 | TRBV5-1 | TGCGCCAGCAGCTTGCAGGCCACGAGCTCCTACAATGAGCAGTTCTTC | CASSLQATSSYNEQFF
TRBD1 | . | TRBJ2-5 | TRBV18 | TGTGCCAGCTCACCACCGATCGGGCTGACAGGGCACCCGGGGGAGACCCAGTACTTC | CASSPPIGLTGHPGETQYF
TRBD2 | . | TRBJ2-5 | TRBV18 | TGTGCCAGCTCCTCGGGACTAGCGTACCAAGAGACCCAGTACTTC | CASSSGLAYQETQYF
. | . | TRBJ2-5 | TRBV6-5 | TGTGCCAGCAGAAATAGCGGATCCTTTCAAGAGACCCAGTACTTC | CASRNSGSFQETQYF